This TCR beta chain came from a study of cytomegalovirus exposure and HLA in healthy donors. The study, taken as a whole, reports: The likely explanation for a cluster of highly shared sequence variants was sequencing artifact. An Asian-associated ancestry cluster reportedly showed fewer N-insertions than the roughly 670-donor mean in a later analysis. One variant, a missense change in DCLRE1C, was linked in a later analysis to TCR beta V- and J-gene trimming. Analysis was performed later, and it showed HLA-associated TCR beta chains to be more clonally expanded than equally common others.

Details on this clone: Antigen unknown.

PCR involved 60 Vbeta and 13 Jbeta primers. TCRdb keeps only in-frame clones here, not all; method: immunoSEQ multiplex PCR. The sample shows around 86,000 clones, around 80% of them seen only once. The CDR3 is 14 amino acids. Trimming cost V 8 bases and J 6 bases, with 16 bases left between them. The germline V gene encodes CDR1 SNHLY and CDR2 FYNNEI. The specimen sequenced was PBMCs. This TCR was recovered from a man aged 50-59 years in good health and CMV-seropositive. This chain uses TRBV2 with TRBJ2-2; D possibly corresponds to TRBD1 (6 bases). CDR3 loop: CASGGLQGAGELFF. Written as DNA, the CDR3 is TGTGCCAGCGGGGGCCTTCAGGGTGCCGGGGAGCTGTTTTTT.